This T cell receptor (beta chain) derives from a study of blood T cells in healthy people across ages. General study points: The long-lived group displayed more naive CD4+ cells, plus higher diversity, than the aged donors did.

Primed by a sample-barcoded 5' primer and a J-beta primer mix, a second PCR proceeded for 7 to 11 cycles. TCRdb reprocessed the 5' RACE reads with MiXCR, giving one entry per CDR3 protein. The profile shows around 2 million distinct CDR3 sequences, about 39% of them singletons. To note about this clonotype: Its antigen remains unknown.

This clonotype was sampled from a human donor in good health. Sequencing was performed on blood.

The CDR3 region has the DNA TGTGCCAGCGGGCCCCATGAGGACAGGGGAACTGAAGCTTTCTTT. This translates into CASGPHEDRGTEAFF. This chain joins TRBV27 and TRBJ1-1; 9 bases fit TRBD1. From germline, CDR1 is MNHEY and CDR2 SMNVEV (reference sequence). The CDR3 is 15 residues long. With V trimmed by 8 bases and J by 5 bases, 12 bases remained unmatched.